Presented here are 10 T cell receptor beta chains from one specimen sequenced in a study of radiotherapy plus CTLA-4 blockade in lung cancer. Sequencing used immunoSEQ multiplex PCR; TCRdb keeps in-frame clones, though not all of them. The table shows around 37,000 clones, with under 85% occurring only once. Sequenced material: peripheral blood, taken from a patient treated with radiotherapy plus ipilimumab. Receptors were obtained from a human donor with non-small cell lung cancer that progressed on radiotherapy plus ipilimumab.

The genes are TRBV7-6 and TRBJ2-2, with D unresolved. CDR1 and CDR2 from the germline V gene are SGHVS and FNYEAQ. This CDR3 contains 14 residues. Trimming shortened V by 3 bases and J by 1 base, and 6 bases separated the two germline ends. CDR3 sequence reads: CASSFSRNTGELFF. CDR3 coding DNA: TGTGCCAGCAGCTTTAGTCGGAACACCGGGGAGCTGTTTTTT.

This clone was observed a handful of times. The genes are TRBV28 and TRBJ1-5; the D is unclear. Germline V CDR1 and CDR2: MDHEN, SYDVKM. The V end lost 2 bases, the J end lost 4 bases, and 6 bases lay between the germline ends. The CDR3 is 13 residues long. The DNA for the CDR3 is TGTGCCAGCAGTTTAATACTGAATCAGCCCCAGCATTTT. It yields the protein CASSLILNQPQHF.

This chain connects TRBV27 to TRBJ2-2; D is uncertain. V was trimmed by 1 base and J by 0 bases, leaving 6 bases between them. In germline, CDR1 is MNHEY, CDR2 SMNVEV (reference sequence). This CDR3 has 15 amino acids. The CDR3 is CASSLLPSNTGELFF. In DNA form, the CDR3 reads TGTGCCAGCAGTTTATTGCCCTCGAACACCGGGGAGCTGTTTTTT.

The gene calls are TRBV13 and TRBJ1-1; D is uncertain. The CDR3 has 16 amino acids. V lost 5 bases and J 0 bases, leaving 16 bases between the germline ends. Germline CDR1 is PRHDT and CDR2 is FYEKMQ (reference sequence). The CDR3 loop is CASSLSSGLLNTEAFF. CDR3 nucleotides: TGTGCCAGCAGCCTTTCGTCGGGCCTTTTGAACACTGAAGCTTTCTTT.

The rearrangement joins TRBV5-4 to TRBJ2-3; tentatively, D is TRBD2 (6 bases). The germline V gene has CDR1 SGHNT and CDR2 YYREEE (reference sequence). Trimming removed 0 bases at V and 0 bases at J, with 8 bases between. This CDR3 is 15 amino acids long. The CDR3 DNA follows: TGTGCCAGCAGCTTGGGGGACTTTAGCACAGATACGCAGTATTTT. Encoded protein: CASSLGDFSTDTQYF.

V is TRBV28 and J is TRBJ2-7, with TRBD2 as a possible D gene (5 bases). Trimming took 6 bases from V and 1 from J, leaving 19 bases between them. The CDR3 loop spans 16 amino acids. Germline lookup yields CDR1 MDHEN and CDR2 SYDVKM. In nucleotides, the CDR3 is TGTGCCAGCAGCCCTGGACGTCAACGGAGGTCCTACGAGCAGTACTTC. This encodes CASSPGRQRRSYEQYF.

The chain uses TRBV28 and TRBJ1-2; D unresolved. The length of the CDR3 is 13 residues. Trimming cost V 3 bases and J 4 bases, with 9 bases left between them. Germline assignment: CDR1 MDHEN and CDR2 SYDVKM. The CDR3 spells CASSLATSYGYTF. CDR3 nucleotide sequence: TGTGCCAGCAGTTTGGCGACAAGCTATGGCTACACCTTC.

V gene TRBV4-2 combines with J gene TRBJ2-1, with TRBD2 identical over 12 bases. CDR3 length equals 19 residues. V was clipped by 1 base and J by 4 bases; unmatched bases: 11. Looked up from germline, CDR1 is LGHNA and CDR2 is YNFKEQ. CDR3 sequence (DNA): TGTGCCAGCAGCCAAGCGAGTCTAGCGGGGGGGCCACTTTACAATGAGCAGTTCTTC. It specifies CASSQASLAGGPLYNEQFF.

The J gene is TRBJ1-2, the V gene TRBV28, with D possibly matching TRBD1 (5 bases). In germline, CDR1 is MDHEN, CDR2 SYDVKM. Trimming removed 0 bases at V and 2 bases at J, with 19 bases between. The CDR3 runs 18 residues. The CDR3 region is CASSLWQWDVRENYGYTF. The CDR3 bases are TGTGCCAGCAGTTTATGGCAGTGGGACGTAAGGGAGAACTATGGCTACACCTTC.

The chain uses TRBV5-1 and TRBJ2-7; 10 bases are a match to TRBD2. CDR1 and CDR2 (germline): SGHRS, YFSETQ. V was clipped by 4 bases and J by 2 bases; unmatched bases: 9. This CDR3 is 16 amino acids long. The CDR3 bases are TGCGCCAGCAGCCTGGGGGCTAGCGGGAGAACCTACGAGCAGTACTTC. Translation: CASSLGASGRTYEQYF. Full variable domain (missing parts from reference TRBV5-1 and TRBJ2-7): KAGVTQTPRYLIKTRGQQVTLSCSPISGHRSVSWYQQTPGQGLQFLFEYFSETQRNKGNFPGRFSGRQFSNSRSEMNVSTLELGDSALYLCASSLGASGRTYEQYFGPGTRLTVT.